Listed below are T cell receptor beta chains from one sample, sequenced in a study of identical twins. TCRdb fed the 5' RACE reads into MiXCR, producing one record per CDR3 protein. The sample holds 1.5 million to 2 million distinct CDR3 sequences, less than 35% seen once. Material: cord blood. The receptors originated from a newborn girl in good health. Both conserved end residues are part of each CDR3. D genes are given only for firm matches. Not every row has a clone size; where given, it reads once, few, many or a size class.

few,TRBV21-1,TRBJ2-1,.,CASSKEGQGGDEQFF,TGTGCCAGCAGCAAAGAGGGACAGGGTGGGGATGAGCAGTTCTTC
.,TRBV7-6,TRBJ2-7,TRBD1,CASRRGPGQGYEQYF,TGTGCCAGCAGACGGGGACCGGGACAGGGGTACGAGCAGTACTTC
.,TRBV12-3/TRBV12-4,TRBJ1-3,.,CASSLGGPGRDTIYF,TGTGCCAGCAGTTTAGGGGGGCCAGGTCGAGACACCATATATTTT
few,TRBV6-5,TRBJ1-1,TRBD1,CASSWRPGQGNTEAFF,TGTGCCAGCAGTTGGAGACCGGGACAGGGGAACACTGAAGCTTTCTTT
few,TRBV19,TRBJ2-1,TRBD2,CASMPPLAGVGEQFF,TGTGCCAGTATGCCACCACTAGCGGGAGTGGGTGAGCAGTTCTTC
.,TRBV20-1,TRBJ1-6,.,CSARDQQGSALHF,TGCAGTGCTAGAGATCAACAGGGAAGCGCCCTCCACTTT
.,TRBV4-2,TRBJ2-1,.,CASPRLENNEQFF,TGTGCCAGCCCCCGACTAGAGAACAATGAGCAGTTCTTC
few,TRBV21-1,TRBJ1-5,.,CASSKGAAEFNQPQHF,TGTGCCAGCAGCAAAGGGGCGGCTGAATTCAATCAGCCCCAGCATTTT
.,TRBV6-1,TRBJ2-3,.,CASSERYGGRYTDTQYF,TGTGCCAGCAGTGAACGATACGGGGGGCGATACACAGATACGCAGTATTTT
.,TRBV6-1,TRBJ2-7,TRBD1,CASSERDRPPYEQYF,TGTGCCAGCAGTGAACGGGACAGGCCACCCTACGAGCAGTACTTC
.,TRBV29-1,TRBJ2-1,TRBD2,CSASIAGTTGEQFF,TGCAGCGCCTCGATAGCGGGGACTACGGGTGAGCAGTTCTTC
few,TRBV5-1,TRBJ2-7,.,CASSRSDGLYEQYF,TGCGCCAGCAGTCGTTCCGACGGGCTCTACGAGCAGTACTTC
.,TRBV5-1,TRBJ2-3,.,CAGSAMTDTQYF,TGCGCCGGCAGCGCAATGACAGATACGCAGTATTTT
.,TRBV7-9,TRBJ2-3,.,CASSFERVQQYF,TGTGCCAGCAGCTTCGAGCGGGTCCAGCAGTATTTT
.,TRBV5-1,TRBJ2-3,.,CASSPQQGTDTQYF,TGCGCCAGCAGCCCTCAACAGGGCACAGATACGCAGTATTTT
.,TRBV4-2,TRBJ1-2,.,CASSQAQGRGYTF,TGTGCCAGCAGCCAAGCCCAGGGGAGAGGCTACACCTTC
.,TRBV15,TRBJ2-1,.,CATSRDMDEQFF,TGTGCCACCAGCAGAGATATGGATGAGCAGTTCTTC
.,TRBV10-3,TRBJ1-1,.,CAISESARLNTQAFF,TGTGCCATCAGTGAGTCTGCCAGGCTCAACACTCAAGCTTTCTTT
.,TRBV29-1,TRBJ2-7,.,CSVLGGGEPSYEQYF,TGCAGCGTTTTAGGTGGAGGGGAACCCTCCTACGAGCAGTACTTC
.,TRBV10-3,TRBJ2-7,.,CAISQLVGGENEQYF,TGTGCCATCAGTCAATTAGTGGGGGGTGAGAATGAGCAGTACTTC
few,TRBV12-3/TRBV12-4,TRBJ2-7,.,CASSAQVYEQYF,TGTGCCAGCAGTGCACAAGTCTACGAGCAGTACTTC
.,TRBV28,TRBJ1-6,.,CASRKQGRGRNSPLHF,TGTGCCAGCAGGAAACAGGGAAGGGGTCGGAATTCACCCCTCCACTTT
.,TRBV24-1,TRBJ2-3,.,CATRRGGASTDTRYF,TGTGCCACCAGGAGGGGGGGGGCGAGCACAGATACGCGGTATTTT
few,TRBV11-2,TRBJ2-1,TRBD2,CASSFYGGGYNEQFF,TGTGCCAGCAGCTTTTATGGCGGGGGTTACAATGAGCAGTTCTTC
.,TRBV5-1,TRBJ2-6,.,CASSLGLGSGANVLTF,TGCGCCAGCAGCTTGGGTCTTGGGTCTGGGGCCAACGTCCTGACTTTC
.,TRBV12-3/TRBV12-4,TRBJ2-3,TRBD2,CASRDSSGRSTDTQYF,TGTGCCAGCAGGGACTCTAGCGGGAGATCGACAGATACGCAGTATTTT
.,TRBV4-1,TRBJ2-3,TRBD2,CASSQDPQLAGAPTQYF,TGCGCCAGCAGCCAAGACCCCCAACTAGCGGGGGCCCCTACGCAGTATTTT